These T cell receptor beta chains were read from a single sample in a study of shared clonotypes between healthy human individuals. Method: immunoSEQ multiplex PCR; TCRdb's copy keeps in-frame clones and lacks some. This table holds about 2.3 million clones, 85% to 95% found once. Sequences were obtained from naive CD4+ T cells from PBMCs. The receptors were sampled from a man aged 18 to 30 in good health. Some clones in this sample may be carry-over from other donors' samples. Both conserved end residues are trimmed from each CDR3. D genes are given only for firm matches.

v_call	d_call	cdr3_aa
TRBV14	NA	ASSQTTGGTGELF
TRBV27	NA	ASSGINSYEQY
TRBV11-2	NA	ASSRTVNQPQH
TRBV28	TRBD1	ASSTPGQGTETQY
TRBV5-1	NA	ASSSTVAETYEQY
TRBV28	NA	ASTQDGSGRGDTQY
TRBV6-5	NA	ASSYDSSSGNTIY
TRBV5-1	TRBD1	ASSWGTVDTEAF
TRBV4-2	TRBD2	ASSRKIESGSAPSRQETQY
TRBV18	NA	ASSPPQRETQY
TRBV7-8	NA	ATKNRYYEQY
TRBV27	TRBD1	ASSLVGQGATQY
TRBV13	NA	ASNPVLRYSGYT
TRBV29-1	TRBD1	SVERGRAEAF
TRBV19	NA	ASTQTWGVSTDTQY
TRBV28	TRBD1	ASNTPGQGSVTQY
TRBV2	NA	ASTVGGDAQY
TRBV27	NA	ASSLAVSYEQY
TRBV28	TRBD2	ASSSRLAVGSGANVLT
TRBV28	NA	ASSLVDRAYYEQY
TRBV5-4	TRBD2	ASSPRGNGRGYEQY
TRBV18	TRBD2	ASSPWLAEIGELF